This T cell receptor beta chain was identified in a study of CD8 T cells in Susac syndrome. Findings and limits, study-wide: The CD4+ T cell repertoires in Susac syndrome did not show any clonal expansion.

In contrast to the negatively isolated CD8+ and CD4+ T cells, TEMRA cells were FACS-enriched. Turning to this clonotype: Its cognate antigen is unknown.

Random hexamers were used to reverse transcribe the RNA input (about 0.5 to 1 ug). TCRdb called the immunoSEQ multiplex PCR reads again in MiXCR, with one record for every CDR3 protein. The table shows tens of thousands of distinct CDR3 sequences, with about 93% occurring only once. The sequence was collected from a human donor with Susac syndrome. Sample: CD4+ T cells from PBMCs.

The CDR3 sequence: CASSLNGLADTQYF. The CDR3 nucleotides read TGTGCCAGCAGCTTGAACGGACTGGCAGATACGCAGTATTTT. V gene TRBV5-4 combines with J gene TRBJ2-3, with D perhaps matching TRBD2 (5 bases). CDR1 and CDR2 from the germline V gene are SGHNT and YYREEE (reference sequence). With 1 base removed from V and 4 bases from J, the gap between germline ends came to 10 bases. This CDR3 has 14 amino acids.